This T cell receptor (beta chain) was identified in a study of shared clonotypes between healthy human individuals. Only CD45RO-negative cells positively selected for CCR7 counted as naive CD8 cells, so terminally differentiated effector memory CD45RA+ cells were excluded. General study results and limits: Apart from blood, nothing was sampled; tissue repertoires likely differ.

J was trimmed by 6 bases and V by 6 bases; bases with no gene match: 16. Germline values: CDR1 SQVTM, CDR2 ANQGSEA. This CDR3 has 15 residues. Each subset's genomic DNA was shared equally among a number of immunoSEQ plates. In the original analysis: As immunoSEQ supplied junction-only sequences (without quality scores), filtering differed. Data came from immunoSEQ multiplex PCR; TCRdb stores just in-frame clones and leaves some out. That table is the source of V, J and clone size, and D and trimming were worked out from the DNA. The table has some 740,000 clones, more than 85% seen once. As regards this clone: The antigen remains undetermined.

This receptor was identified in a man aged 30 to 39 in good health. V usage is TRBV29-1 and J usage is TRBJ1-2; 7 bases align to TRBD1. The sequencing input was naive CD8+ T cells sorted from blood. CDR3 DNA: TGCAGCGTGCTATTAATTAGGACAGGACTGGATGGCTACACCTTC. Amino acid sequence: CSVLLIRTGLDGYTF.